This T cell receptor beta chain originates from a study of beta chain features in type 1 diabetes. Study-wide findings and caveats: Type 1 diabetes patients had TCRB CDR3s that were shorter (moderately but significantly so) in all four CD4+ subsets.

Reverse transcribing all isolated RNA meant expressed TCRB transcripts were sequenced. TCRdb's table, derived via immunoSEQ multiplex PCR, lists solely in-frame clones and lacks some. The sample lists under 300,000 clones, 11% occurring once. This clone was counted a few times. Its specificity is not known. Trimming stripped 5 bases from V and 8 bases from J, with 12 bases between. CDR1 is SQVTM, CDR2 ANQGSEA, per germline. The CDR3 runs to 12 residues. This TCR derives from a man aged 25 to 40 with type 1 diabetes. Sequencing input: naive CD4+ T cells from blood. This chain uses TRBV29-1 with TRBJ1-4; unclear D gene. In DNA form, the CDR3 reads TGCAGCGTTCTAACGGCGGAGGAAAAACTGTTTTTT. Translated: CSVLTAEEKLFF.